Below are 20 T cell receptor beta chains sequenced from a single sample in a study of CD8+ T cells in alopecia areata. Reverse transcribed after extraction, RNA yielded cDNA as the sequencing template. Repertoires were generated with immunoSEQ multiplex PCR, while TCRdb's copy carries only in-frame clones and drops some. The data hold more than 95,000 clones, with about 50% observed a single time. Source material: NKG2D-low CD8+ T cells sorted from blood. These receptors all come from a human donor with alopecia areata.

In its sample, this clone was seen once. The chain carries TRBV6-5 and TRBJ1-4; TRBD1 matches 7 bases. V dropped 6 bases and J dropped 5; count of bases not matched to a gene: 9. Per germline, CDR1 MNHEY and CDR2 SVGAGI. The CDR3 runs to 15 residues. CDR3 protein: CASSLTGRGNEKLFF. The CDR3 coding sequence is TGTGCCAGCAGCCTTACGGGCAGGGGGAATGAAAAACTGTTTTTT.

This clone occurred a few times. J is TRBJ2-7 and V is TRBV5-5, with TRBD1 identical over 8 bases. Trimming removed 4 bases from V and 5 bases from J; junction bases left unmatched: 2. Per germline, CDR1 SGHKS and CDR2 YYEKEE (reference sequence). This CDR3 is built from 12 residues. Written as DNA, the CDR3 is TGTGCCAGCAGCCTGACAGGGGACGAGCAGTACTTC. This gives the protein CASSLTGDEQYF.

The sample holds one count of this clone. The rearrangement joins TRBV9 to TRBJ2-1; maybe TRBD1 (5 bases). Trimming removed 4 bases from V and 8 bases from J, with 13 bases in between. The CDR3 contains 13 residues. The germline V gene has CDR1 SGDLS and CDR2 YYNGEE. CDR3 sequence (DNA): TGTGCCAGCAGCCCCCAGGGTAACCATGAGCAGTTCTTC. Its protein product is CASSPQGNHEQFF.

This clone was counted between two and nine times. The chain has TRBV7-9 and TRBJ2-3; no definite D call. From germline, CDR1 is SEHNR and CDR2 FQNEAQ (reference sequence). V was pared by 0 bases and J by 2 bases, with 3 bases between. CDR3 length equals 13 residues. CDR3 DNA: TGTGCCAGCAGCTTAGCTGACACAGATACGCAGTATTTT. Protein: CASSLADTDTQYF. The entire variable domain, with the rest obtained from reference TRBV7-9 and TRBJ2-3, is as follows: DTGVSQNPRHKITKRGQNVTFRCDPISEHNRLYWYRQTLGQGPEFLTYFQNEAQLEKSRLLSDRFSAERPKGSFSTLEIQRTEQGDSAMYLCASSLADTDTQYFGPGTRLTVL.

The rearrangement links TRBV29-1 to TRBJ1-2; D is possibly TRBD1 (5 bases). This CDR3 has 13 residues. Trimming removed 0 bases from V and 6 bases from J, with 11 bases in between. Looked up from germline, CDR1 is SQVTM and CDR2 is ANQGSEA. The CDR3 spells CSVEDGGIHGYTF. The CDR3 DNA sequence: TGCAGCGTTGAAGATGGGGGGATTCATGGCTACACCTTC.

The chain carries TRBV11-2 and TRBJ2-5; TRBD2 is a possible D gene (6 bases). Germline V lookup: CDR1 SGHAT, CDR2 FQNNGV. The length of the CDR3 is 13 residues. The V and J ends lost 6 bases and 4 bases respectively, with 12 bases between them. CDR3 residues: CASSWEAGETQYF. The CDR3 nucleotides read TGTGCCAGCAGTTGGGAGGCCGGAGAGACCCAGTACTTC.

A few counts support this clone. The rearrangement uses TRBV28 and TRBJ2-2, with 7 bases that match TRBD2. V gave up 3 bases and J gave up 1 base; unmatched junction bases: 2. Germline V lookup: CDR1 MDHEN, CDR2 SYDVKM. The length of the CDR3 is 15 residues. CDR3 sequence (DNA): TGTGCCAGCAGTTTGGGAGGGCTGAACACCGGGGAGCTGTTTTTT. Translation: CASSLGGLNTGELFF.

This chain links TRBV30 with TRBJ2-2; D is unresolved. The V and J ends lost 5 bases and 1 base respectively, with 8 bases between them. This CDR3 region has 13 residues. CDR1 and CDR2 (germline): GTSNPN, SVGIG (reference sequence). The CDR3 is CAWGYLNTGELFF. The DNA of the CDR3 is TGTGCCTGGGGGTACCTGAACACCGGGGAGCTGTTTTTT.

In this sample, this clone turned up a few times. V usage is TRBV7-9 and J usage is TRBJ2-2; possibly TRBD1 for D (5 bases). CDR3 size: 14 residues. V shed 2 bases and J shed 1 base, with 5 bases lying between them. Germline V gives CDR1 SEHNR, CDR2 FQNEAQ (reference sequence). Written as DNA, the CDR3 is TGTGCCAGCAGCTTAACAGGGAACACCGGGGAGCTGTTTTTT. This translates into CASSLTGNTGELFF.

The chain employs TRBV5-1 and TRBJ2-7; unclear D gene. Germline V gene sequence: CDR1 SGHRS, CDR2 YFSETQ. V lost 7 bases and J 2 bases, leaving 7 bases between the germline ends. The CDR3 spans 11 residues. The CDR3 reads CASRSPYEQYF. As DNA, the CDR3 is TGCGCCAGCCGAAGCCCCTACGAGCAGTACTTC.

This chain's CDR3 is CSVEDKKRSRDSYEQYF. CDR3 bases: TGCAGCGTTGAAGACAAAAAGCGGTCGAGGGATTCCTACGAGCAGTACTTC. The chain employs TRBV29-1 and TRBJ2-7; a weak D match, TRBD2 (5 bases). Germline CDR1 is SQVTM and CDR2 is ANQGSEA. The CDR3 spans 17 residues. Trimming took 0 bases from V and 1 from J, leaving 19 bases between them.

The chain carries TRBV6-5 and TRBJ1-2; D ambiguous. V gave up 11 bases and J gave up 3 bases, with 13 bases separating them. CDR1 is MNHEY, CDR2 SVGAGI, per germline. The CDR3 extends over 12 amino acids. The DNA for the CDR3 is TGTGCCGCCATGACGGAGGACTATGGCTACACCTTC. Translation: CAAMTEDYGYTF.

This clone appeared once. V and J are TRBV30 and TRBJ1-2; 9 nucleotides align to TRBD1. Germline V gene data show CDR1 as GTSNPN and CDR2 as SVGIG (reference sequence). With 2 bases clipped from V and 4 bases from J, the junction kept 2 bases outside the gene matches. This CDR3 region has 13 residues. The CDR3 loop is CAWSNRGLYGYTF. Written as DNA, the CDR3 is TGTGCCTGGAGTAACAGGGGGCTCTATGGCTACACCTTC.

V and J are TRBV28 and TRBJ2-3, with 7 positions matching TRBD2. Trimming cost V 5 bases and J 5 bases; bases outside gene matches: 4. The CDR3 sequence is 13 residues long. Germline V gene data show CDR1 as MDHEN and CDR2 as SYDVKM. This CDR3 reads CASSSGIGDTQYF. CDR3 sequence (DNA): TGTGCCAGCAGTAGCGGGATTGGAGATACGCAGTATTTT.

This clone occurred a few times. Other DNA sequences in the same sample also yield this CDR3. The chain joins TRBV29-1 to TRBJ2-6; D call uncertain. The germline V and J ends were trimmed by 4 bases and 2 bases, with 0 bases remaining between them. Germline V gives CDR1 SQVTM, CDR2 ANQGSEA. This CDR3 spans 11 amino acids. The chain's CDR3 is CSVAGANVLTF. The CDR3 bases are TGCAGCGTTGCTGGGGCCAACGTCCTGACTTTC.

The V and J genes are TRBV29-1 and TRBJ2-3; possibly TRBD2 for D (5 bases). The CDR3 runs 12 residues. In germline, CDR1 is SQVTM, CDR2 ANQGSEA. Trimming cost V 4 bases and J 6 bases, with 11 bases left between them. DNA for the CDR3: TGCAGCGTTGTCGGACTCGGGGATACGCAGTATTTT. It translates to CSVVGLGDTQYF.

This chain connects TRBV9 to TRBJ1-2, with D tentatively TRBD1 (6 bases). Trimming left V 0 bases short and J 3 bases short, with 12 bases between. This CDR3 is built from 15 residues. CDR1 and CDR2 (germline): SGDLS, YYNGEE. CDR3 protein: CASSVAGTPYYGYTF. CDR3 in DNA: TGTGCCAGCAGCGTAGCCGGGACACCGTACTATGGCTACACCTTC. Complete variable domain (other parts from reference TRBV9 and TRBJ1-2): DSGVTQTPKHLITATGQRVTLRCSPRSGDLSVYWYQQSLDQGLQFLIQYYNGEERAKGNILERFSAQQFPDLHSELNLSSLELGDSALYFCASSVAGTPYYGYTFGSGTRLTVV.

The CDR3 spells CAWCPGDTGELFF. In DNA form, the CDR3 reads TGTGCCTGGTGTCCAGGGGACACCGGGGAGCTGTTTTTT. The J gene is TRBJ2-2, the V gene TRBV30; a possible D gene is TRBD1 (6 bases). Trimming took 5 bases from V and 3 from J, leaving 10 bases between them. The CDR3 has 13 residues. Germline values: CDR1 GTSNPN, CDR2 SVGIG (reference sequence).

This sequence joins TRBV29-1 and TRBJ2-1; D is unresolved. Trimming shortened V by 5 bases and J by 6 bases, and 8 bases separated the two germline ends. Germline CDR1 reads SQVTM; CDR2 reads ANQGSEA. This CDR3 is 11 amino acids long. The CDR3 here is CSVRPSNEQFF. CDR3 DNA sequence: TGCAGCGTTAGACCTTCCAATGAGCAGTTCTTC.

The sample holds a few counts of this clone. This chain's CDR3 is CSVGGLETETQYF. The CDR3 region has the DNA TGCAGCGTTGGAGGGCTAGAGACCGAGACCCAGTACTTC. The V gene is TRBV29-1, the J gene TRBJ2-5; tentative D call: TRBD2 (5 bases). Trimming took off 4 bases at V and 5 bases at J, with 14 bases between the two ends. The germline V gene has CDR1 SQVTM and CDR2 ANQGSEA. This CDR3 contains 13 residues.